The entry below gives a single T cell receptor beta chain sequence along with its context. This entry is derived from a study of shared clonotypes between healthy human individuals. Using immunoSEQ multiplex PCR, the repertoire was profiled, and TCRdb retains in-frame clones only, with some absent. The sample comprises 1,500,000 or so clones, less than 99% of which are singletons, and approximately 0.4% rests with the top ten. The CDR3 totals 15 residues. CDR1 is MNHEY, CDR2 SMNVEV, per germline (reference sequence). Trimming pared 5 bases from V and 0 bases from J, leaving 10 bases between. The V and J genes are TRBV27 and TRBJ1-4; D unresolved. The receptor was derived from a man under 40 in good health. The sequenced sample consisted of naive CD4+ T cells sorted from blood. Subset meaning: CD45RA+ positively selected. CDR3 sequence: CASSPNWATNEKLFF. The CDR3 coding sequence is TGTGCCAGCAGTCCTAACTGGGCAACTAATGAAAAACTGTTTTTT.